This T cell receptor beta chain appears in the sequencing data of a study of molecular identifiers for immune sequencing clone quantification. The CDR3 is 18 amino acids. CDR1 LGHNA and CDR2 YSLEER come from the germline V gene. Using its own MiXCR run on the PCR reads, TCRdb lists one record per CDR3 protein. The sample includes a few hundred thousand distinct CDR3 sequences, less than 30% of them seen just once. As for this clonotype: A read error may produce the germline difference seen at one junction end.

Sequencing was performed on naive CD8+ T cells from blood, with Jurkat cell RNA spiked in. Subset meaning: FACS-sorted CD8+CD4-CCR7+CD45RA+ naive T cells. The V and J genes are TRBV4-3 and TRBJ2-5; 10 nucleotides match TRBD2. The clonotype originates from a human donor in good health. Some libraries in this study had Jurkat cell RNA spiked in. CDR3 sequence: CASSQDAPLAGDQETQYF. The CDR3 region has the DNA TGCGCCAGCAGCCAAGATGCGCCCCTAGCGGGAGACCAAGAGACCCAGTATTTC.